The source of this T cell receptor beta chain is a study of beta chain features in type 1 diabetes. Study-level findings and limits: Unsettled here was the matter of whether HLA type influences TCRB rearrangement. TCRB CDR3 length was moderately but significantly reduced in all four CD4+ subsets of Type 1 diabetes patients. Reduced insertions and increased deletions marked VDJ junctions in type 1 diabetes patients.

Expressed TCRB transcripts were sequenced after all isolated RNA was converted to cDNA. Profiling relied on immunoSEQ multiplex PCR, and the TCRdb table lists in-frame clones only, not all of them. The data hold about 900,000 clones, with roughly a sixth observed a single time. The table lists this clone with a few counts. The antigen is undetermined. CDR1 MGHDK and CDR2 SYGVNS come from the germline V gene. V lost 2 bases to trimming and J lost 2 bases, with 13 bases between them. The CDR3 runs 15 residues. Using CD45RO/CCR7/CD25/CD127/CD95/CD27, CD4+ naive, central memory, regulatory and stem cell-like memory cells were sorted.

The V and J genes are TRBV25-1 and TRBJ2-7; D possibly corresponds to TRBD1 (6 bases). What was sequenced was naive CD4+ T cells from blood. The TCR originated in a woman between 18 and 30 years old in good health. The CDR3 spells CASSEGQLSAYEQYF. CDR3 DNA sequence: TGTGCCAGCAGTGAAGGACAGCTTTCCGCCTACGAGCAGTACTTC.